The present T cell receptor beta chain was sequenced within a study of blood T cell repertoires in COVID-19. The overall study: The United States, Italy and Spain supplied acute and convalescent COVID-19 samples.

Clones were read by immunoSEQ multiplex PCR, and TCRdb kept only the in-frame ones, dropping some. This sample yields a few hundred thousand clones, of which roughly 85% are seen a single time; 7.2% belongs to the top ten. This CDR3 contains 15 residues. Trimming removed 1 base at V and 4 bases at J, with 13 bases between. Germline lookup yields CDR1 LGHNA and CDR2 YNFKEQ. This chain joins TRBV4-2 and TRBJ1-2, with D uncertain. The sample taken for sequencing was peripheral blood. The receptor was isolated from a human donor in a cohort sampled during active COVID-19. CDR3 residues: CASSQVGEGVYGYTF. The CDR3 nucleotides are TGTGCCAGCAGCCAAGTCGGGGAGGGTGTCTATGGCTACACCTTC.